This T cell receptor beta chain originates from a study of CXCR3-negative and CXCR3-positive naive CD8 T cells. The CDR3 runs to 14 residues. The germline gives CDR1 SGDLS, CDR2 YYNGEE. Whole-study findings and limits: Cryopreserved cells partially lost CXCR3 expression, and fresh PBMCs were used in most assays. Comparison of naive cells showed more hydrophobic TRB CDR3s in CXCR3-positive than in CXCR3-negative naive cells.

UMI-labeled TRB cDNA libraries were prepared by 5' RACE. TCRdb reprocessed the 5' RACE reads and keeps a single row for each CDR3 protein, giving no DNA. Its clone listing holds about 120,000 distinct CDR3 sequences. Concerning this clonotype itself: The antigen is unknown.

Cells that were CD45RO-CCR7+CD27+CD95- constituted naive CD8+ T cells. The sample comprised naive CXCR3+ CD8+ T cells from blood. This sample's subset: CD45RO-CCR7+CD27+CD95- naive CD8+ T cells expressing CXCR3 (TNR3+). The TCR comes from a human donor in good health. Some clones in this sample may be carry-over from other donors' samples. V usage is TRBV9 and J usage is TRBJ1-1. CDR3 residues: CASSPDLGNTEAFF.